This T cell receptor beta chain was identified in a study of long-term antiretroviral therapy in people with HIV (dated by TCRdb to between 2021 and 2024). The study in broad terms: Collection of the earliest samples took place about a decade ahead of the 2015 WHO recommendation for immediate ART, at a time when ART was typically delayed until CD4 counts fell. A retrospective serial study tested whether changes in peripheral blood TRB repertoire composition and diversity were associated with ART initiation and durable HIV suppression. No cross-contamination during QIAcube processing turned up in test extractions that ran a monoclonal T-cell line alongside 25 to 35 polyclonal samples. A total of roughly 200 cryopreserved PBMC samples came from a few dozen adults with confirmed HIV infection and were collected serially over a mean of about 6 years (range 1-12). About 35% of the 30 participants with HIV were female.

Inclusion was restricted to participants for whom at least one PBMC sample before ART initiation and at least two post-ART samples were available. Every participant with HIV received treatment in the United States of America. Before DNA extraction, cryopreserved samples containing 1-10 million PBMC were thawed and washed. At the time of the earliest PBMC sample, participants with HIV were aged between roughly 20 and 60 years. Per participant, PBMC samples came from 1-4 timepoints prior to ART initiation and 2-8 timepoints following ART initiation, for a median of 7 samples. Serial HIV viral load, CD4+ T-cell count, ART history and demographic data were obtained for every participant. Genomic DNA was extracted from unsorted PBMC with a Qiagen kit on a QIAcube, with processing performed in batches of 12 samples. The immunoSEQ hsTCRB v3.0 assay was used at survey level resolution to sequence the TRB variable region. TRB sequencing targeted a depth of about 35,000-50,000 T-cell genomes per sample. TRB libraries were pooled and sequenced on an Illumina MiSeq using a v3 150-cycle kit. From the authors' description of their analysis: Repertoire analysis was run in R within a reproducible Nextflow workflow that covered QC, data transformation and analysis. LymphoSeq2, an R package for exploring AIRR-Seq data, was used to implement custom analyses. A few samples that yielded fewer than 5000 total TRB sequences were excluded, so that under 200 HIV repertoires were analyzed. Among the approximately 190 retained HIV repertoires, 55 to 60 were collected before ART initiation and around 130 after ART initiation. Repertoires were downsampled to 5000 TRB nucleotide sequences, with summary statistics averaged over 100 downsampling iterations. Only TRB sequences with CDR3 regions of at least seven amino acids were retained for analysis. Two measures captured diversity: a Shannon entropy-derived clonality score and the Gini coefficient. In repertoire networks, the top 5000 CDR3 amino acid sequences were linked whenever an edit distance of one separated two sequences. For TRB CDR3 amino acid sequences, GLIPH2 was used to predict antigen specificity groups and MHC restriction. To flag known CMV, EBV, HIV or tissue antigen associations, CDR3 amino acid sequences were matched against VDJdb and McPAS-TCR. Pre-ART, post-ART and control groups were compared with Wilcoxon signed-rank tests and Holm-Bonferroni correction. Held by TCRdb, this immuneACCESS table contains in-frame sequences only and omits some clones. Under half of the omission traces to an unresolved V gene where checked; the cause of the rest is unknown. The DNA was the basis for D and trimming; V, J and clone size are from that table. The sample contains tens of thousands of clones, 95% of them found a single time. The ten largest clones add up to 6.5% to 10% of the sample.

The cysteine opens and the phenylalanine closes a CDR3 of 13 amino acids. The read is trimmed to its CDR3 DNA, 39 bases read in frame from base 1. CDR1 LNHDA and CDR2 SQIVND are derived from the germline V gene (reference sequence). Trimming costs V 9 bases and J 1 base, and their ends lie 12 bases apart. Worth noting for this clone: The antigen it binds to is not known. Per-base qualities were not stored, and no clone one base away is much larger.

Overall results and qualifications from the work: The samples span the years 2004 to 2017, and the ART regimens used at that time may not be as effective as current regimens. Because cell numbers in pre-ART samples were limited, unsorted PBMC were profiled instead of sorted CD4+ and CD8+ T cells. Inferences about post-ART repertoire changes were limited because no data were available on ART adherence, viral resistance or therapy changes. Compared with controls, HIV repertoires had narrower CDR3 length ranges, and the network structure pointed to an antigen-experienced repertoire that shifted only slightly toward naive after ART. Owing to limited PBMC availability, only the TCR beta chain was sequenced, without alpha chain pairing. At every time point, the repertoire was dominated by expanded TRB clones first identified before ART initiation, although this dominance fluctuated and, in many PLHIV, declined after ART. Starting ART was linked to a significant rise in TRB diversity, yet even with long-term ART the diversity remained significantly lower than in transplant donor controls.

The TCR was taken from a young man with HIV. The chain couples TRBV19 to TRBJ1-1; tentative D gene TRBD1, with 5 bases matching. The input for sequencing was unsorted PBMCs, taken 5.3 years after starting antiretroviral therapy. In nucleotides, the sequence is TGTGCCAGCCGTCTCGGGGGGAACACTGAAGCTTTCTTT. This gives the protein CASRLGGNTEAFF.